A single sample is the source of the 4 T cell receptor beta chains below, sequenced in a study of preoperative IRX-2 immunotherapy in early breast cancer. Profiled with immunoSEQ multiplex PCR; TCRdb holds only in-frame clones, not every one. This sample has over 25,000 clones; roughly four fifths occur once, and the top ten carry 6% to 8.5%. Treatment specified: preoperative locoregional IRX-2 cytokine immunotherapy. The sequences come from lymph node tissue, collected after IRX-2 immunotherapy. The source of these receptors is a human donor with breast cancer.

This clone was seen more than once but under ten times. This rearrangement joins TRBV29-1 to TRBJ2-2; 8 bases map to TRBD1. J lost 1 base, V lost 6 bases, and 1 base had no gene match. CDR3 size: 13 residues. Germline values: CDR1 SQVTM, CDR2 ANQGSEA. The CDR3 is CSVGTGNTGELFF. In DNA, the CDR3 is TGCAGCGTCGGGACAGGGAACACCGGGGAGCTGTTTTTT.

This clone showed up just once. The chain employs TRBV30 and TRBJ1-3; D call uncertain. Between the trimmed V and J ends, which lost 2 bases and 0 bases, there was a span of 5 bases. CDR1 and CDR2 (germline): GTSNPN, SVGIG (reference sequence). The length of the CDR3 is 13 residues. Here the CDR3 DNA reads TGTGCCTGGAGTTGGTACTCTGGAAACACCATATATTTT. Residues: CAWSWYSGNTIYF.

The CDR3 nucleotides are TGTGCCAGCAGTCTCGACAGGGGGCAAGGCTACACCTTC. Protein product: CASSLDRGQGYTF. The chain carries TRBV6-8 and TRBJ1-2, with 10 bases identical to TRBD1. After removal of 5 bases from V and 8 bases from J, the junction contained 5 bases not matched to a gene. The CDR3 sequence is 13 residues long. Germline CDR1 and CDR2: MNHGY and SAAAGT.

The table lists this clone with a count of one. The chain recombines TRBV11-3 with TRBJ2-2; 8 nucleotides align to TRBD1. The CDR3 has 15 amino acids. CDR1 and CDR2 (germline): SGHNT, YENEEA. The V gene end was trimmed by 5 bases and the J gene end by 2 bases; junction bases not matched to a gene: 4. The CDR3: CASSLGQGNTGELFF. As DNA, the CDR3 is TGTGCCAGCAGCCTCGGACAGGGCAACACCGGGGAGCTGTTTTTT. The full variable domain, its missing parts supplied by reference TRBV11-3 and TRBJ2-2, is EAGVVQSPRYKIIEKKQPVAFWCNPISGHNTLYWYLQNLGQGPELLIRYENEEAVDDSQLPKDRFSAERLKGVDSTLKIQPAELGDSAVYLCASSLGQGNTGELFFGEGSRLTVL.